The rows below give T cell receptor beta chains drawn from one sample of a study of blood T cell repertoires in COVID-19. Method: immunoSEQ multiplex PCR; TCRdb's copy keeps in-frame clones and lacks some. Here the sample spans under 200,000 clones, over 75% being singletons. Material for sequencing was peripheral blood. These receptors came from a man in his sixties or seventies with acute or convalescent COVID-19. The CDR3 runs from the conserved cysteine through the conserved F or W. D genes are given only for firm matches. The size of a clone is reported for some rows only, either as once, few or many, or as a class for expanded clones.

.	.	TRBV7-9	TRBJ1-1	TGTGCCAGCAGCTTGGGCCCCAACGAAGCTTTCTTT	CASSLGPNEAFF
.	.	TRBV6-6	TRBJ2-7	TGTGCCAGCAGAGCAGGGACCTACGAGCAGTACTTC	CASRAGTYEQYF
few	.	TRBV6-2/TRBV6-3	TRBJ1-2	TGTGCCAGCAGTTTTATTCTGCCACAGCCCCACGGCTACACCTTC	CASSFILPQPHGYTF
.	.	TRBV12-3/TRBV12-4	TRBJ1-4	TGTGCCAGCAGTTTCGGGGGTCGAGGAACGGCTTTT	CASSFGGRGTAF
.	.	TRBV5-1	TRBJ1-1	TGCGCCAGCAGCTTGGCCTCGTCAGGCACGAACACTGAAGCTTTCTTT	CASSLASSGTNTEAFF
once	.	TRBV19	TRBJ1-5	TGTGCCAGTGTTTCCGGGGGCAATCAGCCCCAGCATTTT	CASVSGGNQPQHF
.	.	TRBV10-2	TRBJ2-7	TGCGCCAGCAGCGGACAGGGGACTAGGATCTCCTACGAGCAGTACTTC	CASSGQGTRISYEQYF
.	TRBD1	TRBV28	TRBJ1-2	TGTGCCAGCAGCCCCGGGACAGGGATTTTTTTTGGCTACACCTTC	CASSPGTGIFFGYTF
.	.	TRBV30	TRBJ2-5	TGTGCCTGGAGTGTACTAGCCACACCACCTGAGACCCAGTACTTC	CAWSVLATPPETQYF
.	TRBD1	TRBV5-1	TRBJ2-5	TGCGCCAGCGAAGTTACCGGGACAGGGATCGAGACCCAGTACTTC	CASEVTGTGIETQYF
.	.	TRBV4-3	TRBJ2-2	TGCGCCAGCAGCCAAGACAGTGCCGGGGAGCTGTTTTTT	CASSQDSAGELFF
once	TRBD2	TRBV7-9	TRBJ2-5	TGTGCCAGCAGCCCGCCGGGACTAGCGGGAGCGGAGACCCAGTACTTC	CASSPPGLAGAETQYF
.	TRBD2	TRBV6-5	TRBJ2-1	TGTGCCAGCAGTTATGCTAGCGGGAGAGGCAATGAGCAGTTCTTC	CASSYASGRGNEQFF
once	.	TRBV19	TRBJ1-6	TGTGCCAGTAGTATAGGCGGAGGTCAAGCCAATAATTCACCCCTCCACTTT	CASSIGGGQANNSPLHF
few	TRBD2	TRBV5-6	TRBJ2-5	TGTGCCAGCATGGGTAGGACTAGCGCCTACCAAGAGACCCAGTACTTC	CASMGRTSAYQETQYF
.	TRBD2	TRBV10-3	TRBJ2-1	TGTGCCACCTCGACTAGCGGCAATGAGCAGTTCTTC	CATSTSGNEQFF